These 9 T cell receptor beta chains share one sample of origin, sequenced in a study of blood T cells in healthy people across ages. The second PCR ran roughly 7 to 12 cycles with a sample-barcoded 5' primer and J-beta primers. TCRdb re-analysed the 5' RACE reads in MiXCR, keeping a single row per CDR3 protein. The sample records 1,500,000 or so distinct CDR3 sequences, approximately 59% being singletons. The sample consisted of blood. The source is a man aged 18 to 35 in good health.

The CDR3 DNA follows: TGTGCCAGCAGCCCCAACCGACTAGCGGTGAGCACCGGGGAGCTGTTTTTT. Translating it yields CASSPNRLAVSTGELFF. The chain links TRBV4-2 to TRBJ2-2; 9 bases align to TRBD2. Germline V gene sequence: CDR1 LGHNA, CDR2 YNFKEQ. V was pared by 4 bases and J by 4 bases, with 10 bases of the junction left unmatched. The length of the CDR3 is 17 residues.

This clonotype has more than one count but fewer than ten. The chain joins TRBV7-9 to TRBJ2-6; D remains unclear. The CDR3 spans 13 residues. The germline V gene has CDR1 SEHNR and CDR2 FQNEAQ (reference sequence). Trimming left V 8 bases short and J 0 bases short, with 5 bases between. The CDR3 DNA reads TGTGCCAGCGCGGACTCTGGGGCCAACGTCCTGACTTTC. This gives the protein CASADSGANVLTF.

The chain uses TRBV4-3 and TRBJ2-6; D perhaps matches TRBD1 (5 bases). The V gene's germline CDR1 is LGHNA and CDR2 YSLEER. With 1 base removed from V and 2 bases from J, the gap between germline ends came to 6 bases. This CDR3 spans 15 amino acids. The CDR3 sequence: CASSQGTTGANVLTF. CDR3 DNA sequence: TGCGCCAGCAGCCAAGGGACAACTGGGGCCAACGTCCTGACTTTC.

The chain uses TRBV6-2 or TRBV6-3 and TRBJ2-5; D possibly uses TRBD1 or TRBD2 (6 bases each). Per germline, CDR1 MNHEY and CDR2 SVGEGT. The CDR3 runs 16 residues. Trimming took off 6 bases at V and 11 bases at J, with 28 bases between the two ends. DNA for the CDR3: TGTGCCAGCAGACCCCTTACGGGGGCTTATTATGTCGGGCAGTACTTC. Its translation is CASRPLTGAYYVGQYF.

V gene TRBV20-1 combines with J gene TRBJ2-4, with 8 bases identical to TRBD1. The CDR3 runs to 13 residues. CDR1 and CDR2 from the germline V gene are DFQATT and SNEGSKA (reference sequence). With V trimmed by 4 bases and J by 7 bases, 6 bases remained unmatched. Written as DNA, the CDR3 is TGCAGTGCTATGGACAGGGCTAAGAACATTCAGTACTTC. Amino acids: CSAMDRAKNIQYF.

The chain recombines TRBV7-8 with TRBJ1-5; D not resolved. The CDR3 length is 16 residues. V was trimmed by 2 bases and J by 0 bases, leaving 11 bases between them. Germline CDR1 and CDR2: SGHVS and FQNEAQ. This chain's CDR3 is CASSLQNRYSNQPQHF. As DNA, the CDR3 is TGTGCCAGCAGCTTACAGAATCGATATAGCAATCAGCCCCAGCATTTT.

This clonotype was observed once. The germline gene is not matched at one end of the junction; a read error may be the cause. The CDR3 DNA reads as TGTGCCAGCCGGGCGGAAGGCCAAAAGACCCAGTACTTC. Translated, it gives CASRAEGQKTQYF. The V call is TRBV7-2, the J call TRBJ2-7, with unresolved D. The J call may be faulty, since TRBJ2-5 better matches the DNA end. Germline V gene sequence: CDR1 SGHTA, CDR2 FQGNSA. CDR3 length: 13 residues.

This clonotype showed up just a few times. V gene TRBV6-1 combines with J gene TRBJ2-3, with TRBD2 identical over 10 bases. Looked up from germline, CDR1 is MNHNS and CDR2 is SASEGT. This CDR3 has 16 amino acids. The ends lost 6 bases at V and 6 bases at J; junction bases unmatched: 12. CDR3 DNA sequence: TGTGCCAGCAGCCAACTAGCGGGGAACGCAGACGATACGCAGTATTTT. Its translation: CASSQLAGNADDTQYF.

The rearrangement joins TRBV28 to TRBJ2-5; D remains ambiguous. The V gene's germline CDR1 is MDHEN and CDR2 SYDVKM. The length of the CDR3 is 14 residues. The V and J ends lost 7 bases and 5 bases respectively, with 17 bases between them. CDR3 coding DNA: TGTGCCAGCAAAAAGATGGGTAGAGGTGAGACCCAGTACTTC. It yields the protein CASKKMGRGETQYF.